The 5 T cell receptor beta chains presented below share a single source sample, sequenced in a study of T cell responses to AZD1222 COVID-19 vaccine listed by TCRdb under 2021. The meaning of the sample's time point label: about 28 days (+/-7) after the second vaccine dose. Library construction relied on the immunoSEQ multiplex PCR assay. The source is immuneACCESS, and TCRdb retained only in-frame sequences with V and J called. Part of the clones is not carried over; for the studies checked, unresolved V genes explain less than half of this, and the remainder is unexplained. For this sample the table gives roughly 120,000 clones, of which about 87% were detected only once. The ten largest make up 6.5% of the sample. The sample was peripheral blood, taken 28 days after the second AZD1222 dose. The receptors were gathered from an adult who received the AZD1222 COVID-19 vaccine.

This chain uses TRBV7-2 with TRBJ1-1; TRBD1 aligns across 9 bases. V was clipped by 0 bases and J by 0 bases; unmatched bases: 11. This CDR3 spans 19 amino acids. Per germline, CDR1 SGHTA and CDR2 FQGNSA. CDR3 in amino acids: CASSLASGTGLYMNTEAFF. CDR3 DNA sequence: TGTGCCAGCAGCTTAGCTTCCGGGACAGGGCTTTACATGAACACTGAAGCTTTCTTT. Combining the CDR3 with reference TRBV7-2 and TRBJ1-1 gives the whole variable domain GAGVSQSPSNKVTEKGKDVELRCDPISGHTALYWYRQSLGQGLEFLIYFQGNSAPDKSGLPSDRFSAERTGGSVSTLTIQRTQQEDSAVYLCASSLASGTGLYMNTEAFFGQGTRLTVV.

This chain links TRBV27 with TRBJ1-1; the D is unclear. V lost 3 bases, J lost 4 bases, and 12 bases lay in between. The length of the CDR3 is 14 residues. CDR1 is MNHEY and CDR2 is SMNVEV in the germline V gene (reference sequence). CDR3 amino acids: CASSFGIVGTEAFF. The CDR3 coding sequence is TGTGCCAGCAGTTTCGGTATTGTGGGCACTGAAGCTTTCTTT.

The CDR3 protein is CASRQGIGANVLTF. In nucleotides, the CDR3 is TGTGCCAGCAGACAGGGAATTGGGGCCAACGTCCTGACTTTC. The gene calls are TRBV6-1 and TRBJ2-6; TRBD1 is a possible D gene (6 bases). Deletions cut 6 bases from V and 3 bases from J, with 9 bases between. The germline CDR1 and CDR2 sequences are MNHNS and SASEGT. There are 14 residues in the CDR3.

This chain links TRBV27 with TRBJ2-2; D is possibly TRBD1 (6 bases). V gave up 4 bases and J gave up 3 bases, with 27 bases separating them. Germline V gives CDR1 MNHEY, CDR2 SMNVEV (reference sequence). This CDR3 region has 20 residues. For the CDR3, the DNA is TGTGCCAGCAGTTATATCGTACAGGGTAGCAGGGGAATTTACACCGGGGAGCTGTTTTTT. It codes for CASSYIVQGSRGIYTGELFF.

The chain recombines TRBV4-2 with TRBJ1-1, with 8 bases lining up with TRBD1. Germline V gene data show CDR1 as LGHNA and CDR2 as YNFKEQ. The CDR3 is 16 amino acids. After removal of 0 bases from V and 4 bases from J, the junction contained 7 bases not matched to a gene. This CDR3 reads CASSQDLTGAVTEAFF. The DNA of the CDR3 is TGTGCCAGCAGCCAAGATCTGACAGGGGCGGTCACTGAAGCTTTCTTT.